The clone carrying this TCR beta chain was seen only once. Extracted RNA was reverse transcribed, and the resulting cDNA served as sequencing template. TCRdb's table, derived via immunoSEQ multiplex PCR, lists solely in-frame clones and lacks some. Of some 110,000 clones listed, roughly 50% are singletons. The treatment was: oral pan-JAK inhibitor, 5-10 mg twice daily. This record belongs to a study of CD8+ T cells in alopecia areata. The CDR3 is 15 residues long. Trimming pared 1 base from V and 1 base from J, leaving 10 bases between. CDR1 and CDR2 from the germline V gene are LGHNA and YSLEER. This chain joins TRBV4-3 and TRBJ1-1; D not resolved. The source material was CD8+ T cells sorted from blood, sampled at week 24, from a patient treated with tofacitinib. This sequence originates from a human donor with alopecia areata. For the CDR3, the DNA is TGCGCCAGCAGCCAAGTGATCCACGGGAACACTGAAGCTTTCTTT. Its protein product is CASSQVIHGNTEAFF.